The next 22 T cell receptor beta chains were all read from a single sample in a study of early T cells in non-severe SARS-CoV-2 infection. From the 5' RACE reads, TCRdb called clonotypes with MiXCR, one entry per CDR3 protein. The sample includes about 50,000 distinct CDR3 sequences, roughly 6.2% seen only once; the top ten take roughly 6.9%. The source was whole blood, collected at baseline. The receptor source for this set is an adult who was a healthcare worker with PCR-confirmed SARS-CoV-2 infection or an uninfected control (not recorded which).

V is TRBV6-2 or TRBV6-3 and J is TRBJ2-2; the D is unclear. Trimming removed 4 bases from V and 7 bases from J, with 10 bases in between. The CDR3 has 13 amino acids. The germline gives CDR1 MNHEY, CDR2 SVGEGT. The CDR3 region is CASSSVVVGELFF. CDR3 DNA sequence: TGTGCCAGCAGTTCTGTAGTGGTCGGGGAGCTGTTTTTT.

Many counts were recorded for this clonotype. This chain joins TRBV7-9 and TRBJ2-5; a possible D gene is TRBD1 (6 bases). Germline V CDR1 and CDR2: SEHNR, FQNEAQ (reference sequence). The CDR3 totals 15 residues. Trimming cost V 3 bases and J 4 bases, with 15 bases left between them. This CDR3 reads CASSLPGHGGETQYF. The CDR3 nucleotides are TGTGCCAGCAGCTTGCCGGGACATGGGGGAGAGACCCAGTACTTC. The whole variable domain, remainder taken from reference TRBV7-9 and TRBJ2-5, is DTGVSQNPRHKITKRGQNVTFRCDPISEHNRLYWYRQTLGQGPEFLTYFQNEAQLEKSRLLSDRFSAERPKGSFSTLEIQRTEQGDSAMYLCASSLPGHGGETQYFGPGTRLLVL.

The chain is built from TRBV29-1 and TRBJ2-5, with D perhaps TRBD1 (6 bases). The germline gives CDR1 SQVTM, CDR2 ANQGSEA. CDR3 length equals 13 residues. Trimming removed 6 bases from V and 1 base from J, with 12 bases in between. CDR3 residues: CSVDTGLQETQYF. The DNA of the CDR3 is TGCAGCGTAGATACAGGGCTCCAAGAGACCCAGTACTTC.

This clonotype appeared many times. V is TRBV20-1 and J is TRBJ2-7; no firm D call. V gave up 1 base and J gave up 7 bases, with 11 bases separating them. The CDR3 totals 12 residues. Germline CDR1 and CDR2: DFQATT and SNEGSKA (reference sequence). The CDR3 here is CSARVDRREQYF. The CDR3, as DNA: TGCAGTGCTAGAGTGGACCGCCGGGAGCAGTACTTC.

This clonotype was seen ten or more times. The chain joins TRBV11-3 to TRBJ2-2; D is possibly TRBD1 or TRBD2 (6 bases each). The CDR3 has 17 residues. CDR1 is SGHNT and CDR2 is YENEEA in the germline V gene. V was trimmed by 4 bases and J by 3 bases, leaving 18 bases between them. CDR3 sequence reads: CASSSDLGGVDTGELFF. DNA of the CDR3: TGTGCCAGCAGCTCCGATCTCGGGGGCGTTGACACCGGGGAGCTGTTTTTT.

At least ten counts were recorded for this clonotype. This chain connects TRBV7-3 to TRBJ1-1; D unresolved. The length of the CDR3 is 14 residues. V gave up 0 bases and J gave up 3 bases, with 8 bases separating them. The germline V gene has CDR1 SGHTA and CDR2 FQGTGA. CDR3 in DNA: TGTGCCAGCAGCTTAACGAACAGCCACACTGAAGCTTTCTTT. It codes for CASSLTNSHTEAFF.

A few counts support this clonotype. In nucleotides, the CDR3 is TGTGCCAGCAGCTTAGTGGAAATTCCCACAGATACGCAGTATTTT. Translating it yields CASSLVEIPTDTQYF. This sequence joins TRBV7-6 and TRBJ2-3; D ambiguous. This CDR3 is 15 amino acids long. Trimming cost V 1 base and J 2 bases, with 10 bases left between them. CDR1 SGHVS and CDR2 FNYEAQ come from the germline V gene.

This clonotype has only a few counts. This rearrangement joins TRBV2 to TRBJ2-1; D unresolved. The CDR3 spans 12 residues. Trimming stripped 1 base from V and 10 bases from J, with 8 bases between. Germline values: CDR1 SNHLY, CDR2 FYNNEI. CDR3 residues: CASSEGGEEQFF. The CDR3, as DNA: TGTGCCAGCAGTGAAGGTGGTGAGGAGCAGTTCTTC.

This clonotype was observed a few times. The rearrangement uses TRBV3-1 and TRBJ1-1; D remains unclear. There are 15 residues in the CDR3. Trimming removed 0 bases from V and 0 bases from J, with 8 bases in between. Germline CDR1 LGHDT, CDR2 YNNKEL (reference sequence). CDR3 sequence reads: CASSQEGLMNTEAFF. The CDR3 DNA reads as TGTGCCAGCAGCCAAGAAGGGCTTATGAACACTGAAGCTTTCTTT.

This clonotype came up many times. The rearrangement uses TRBV20-1 and TRBJ2-1; a possible D gene is TRBD1 (6 bases). V lost 2 bases and J lost 11, with 16 bases in between. CDR3 length equals 13 residues. CDR1 is DFQATT and CDR2 is SNEGSKA in the germline V gene (reference sequence). The CDR3 here is CSARSLGQNKQFF. DNA of the CDR3: TGCAGTGCTAGATCCCTTGGACAGAACAAGCAGTTCTTC.

The rearrangement uses TRBV7-6 and TRBJ1-1; 7 bases are shared with TRBD1. The CDR3 consists of 13 residues. V lost 5 bases and J lost 7; bases outside the gene matches: 7. CDR1 and CDR2 from the germline V gene are SGHVS and FNYEAQ. CDR3 nucleotides: TGTGCCAGCAGCCAATTACGGGACAGTGAAGCTTTCTTT. It specifies CASSQLRDSEAFF.

This clonotype was picked up many times. The chain has TRBV20-1 and TRBJ1-4, with a possible D match to TRBD1 (5 bases). The CDR3 has 13 residues. V was clipped by 6 bases and J by 0 bases, with 8 bases between them. Germline assignment: CDR1 DFQATT and CDR2 SNEGSKA (reference sequence). The CDR3 reads CSAPTATNEKLFF. The CDR3, as DNA: TGCAGTGCCCCGACAGCAACTAATGAAAAACTGTTTTTT.

This clonotype was observed a few times. The chain has TRBV6-2 or TRBV6-3 and TRBJ2-3, with 7 bases that match TRBD1. The V segment lost 5 bases and the J segment 0 bases; nucleotides outside the gene matches: 2. Germline V gives CDR1 MNHEY, CDR2 SVGEGT. The CDR3 loop spans 14 amino acids. The CDR3 region has the DNA TGTGCCAGCAGTCAGGGGGTTAGCACAGATACGCAGTATTTT. As protein: CASSQGVSTDTQYF.

This clonotype was picked up many times. This chain connects TRBV5-1 to TRBJ2-1; TRBD2 matches at 10 bases. Trimming cost V 4 bases and J 3 bases; bases outside gene matches: 4. The length of the CDR3 is 15 residues. Germline V gene data show CDR1 as SGHRS and CDR2 as YFSETQ. The CDR3 here is CASSPAGGFYNEQFF. The CDR3 region has the DNA TGCGCCAGCAGCCCAGCGGGAGGGTTCTACAATGAGCAGTTCTTC.

In this sample, this clonotype is medium-sized. This sequence joins TRBV5-5 and TRBJ2-1, with D tentatively TRBD2 (5 bases). Trimming shortened V by 4 bases and J by 8 bases, and 7 bases separated the two germline ends. CDR1 SGHKS and CDR2 YYEKEE come from the germline V gene (reference sequence). The CDR3 extends over 11 amino acids. The CDR3 sequence: CASSTDYEQFF. As DNA, the CDR3 is TGTGCCAGCAGCACGGACTATGAGCAGTTCTTC.

At least ten counts were recorded for this clonotype. The gene calls are TRBV12-3 or TRBV12-4 and TRBJ1-5; D not resolved. Trimming stripped 2 bases from V and 3 bases from J, with 8 bases between. The CDR3 has 14 amino acids. In DNA, the CDR3 is TGTGCCAGCAGTTTACATACTGCCAATCAGCCCCAGCATTTT. It encodes CASSLHTANQPQHF.

In this sample, this clonotype turned up a few times. The J gene is TRBJ2-1, the V gene TRBV12-3 or TRBV12-4; a possible D gene is TRBD2 (5 bases). CDR3 size: 16 residues. V was cut by 5 bases and J by 6 bases, with 20 bases left in between. This chain's CDR3 is CASSRRAGLSGNEQFF. The CDR3 DNA sequence: TGTGCCAGCAGTCGTAGGGCGGGTCTATCAGGCAATGAGCAGTTCTTC.

This clonotype was seen many times. The CDR3 loop is CASSPDYEQYF. The CDR3 DNA reads TGTGCCAGCTCACCCGACTACGAGCAGTACTTC. The chain recombines TRBV18 with TRBJ2-7; no definite D call. The ends were cut back, 3 bases at V and 3 bases at J, with 3 bases in the middle. Germline CDR1 and CDR2: KGHSH and LQKENI. The CDR3 totals 11 residues.

The chain joins TRBV20-1 to TRBJ2-7; 9 bases are a match to TRBD1. V shed 3 bases and J 3 bases; nucleotides not matched to a gene: 6. CDR3 length equals 14 residues. Germline loops: CDR1 DFQATT, CDR2 SNEGSKA (reference sequence). CDR3 region: CSASDRGIIYEQYF. CDR3 bases: TGCAGTGCTAGTGACAGGGGGATTATCTACGAGCAGTACTTC.

This clonotype occurred a few times. This chain connects TRBV10-3 to TRBJ2-1; D is unresolved. Germline V CDR1 and CDR2: ENHRY, SYGVKD. The CDR3 extends over 14 amino acids. Trimming pared 0 bases from V and 6 bases from J, leaving 9 bases between. CDR3 amino acids: CAISESRNPNEQFF. The CDR3 region has the DNA TGTGCCATCAGTGAGTCTAGGAATCCCAATGAGCAGTTCTTC.

At least ten counts were recorded for this clonotype. CDR3 region: CASSPPTGQGAWEQYF. CDR3 coding DNA: TGTGCCAGCAGTCCTCCCACCGGACAGGGGGCGTGGGAGCAGTACTTC. The rearrangement links TRBV28 to TRBJ2-7; TRBD1 aligns across 11 bases. V gave up 5 bases and J gave up 7 bases; unmatched junction bases: 13. This CDR3 is built from 16 residues. In germline, CDR1 is MDHEN, CDR2 SYDVKM.

This rearrangement joins TRBV12-3 or TRBV12-4 to TRBJ2-2; D tentatively reads TRBD1 or TRBD2 (5 bases each). V lost 8 bases to trimming and J lost 6 bases, with 13 bases between them. This CDR3 spans 13 amino acids. The CDR3 spells CASALGGAGELFF. As DNA, the CDR3 is TGTGCCAGCGCCCTTGGGGGAGCCGGGGAGCTGTTTTTT.